This section outlines one T cell receptor beta chain sequence together with its context. As yet, its antigen is unknown. The source of the sample is a study of immune heterogeneity within non-small cell lung tumors. The overall study: Of the tumors, 4 were squamous cell, approximately nine non-squamous, and 1 not otherwise specified. Findings of the study overall: Identical dominant CDR3 beta clonotypes recurred across tumor sites within a patient, alongside site-unique high-frequency clones.

The template consisted of bulk tumor genomic DNA, with about 620 ng used per sample. Surgeons took several biopsies per primary tumor, spaced far apart, during surgery. Curative surgical treatment was performed in patients who had newly diagnosed, untreated non-small cell lung cancer. Multiplex PCR amplified TCR beta CDR3 with 32 V and 13 J primers. TCRdb recomputed calls from the multiplex PCR reads with MiXCR, one row per CDR3 protein. The table has about 15,000 distinct CDR3 sequences, about 30% seen once. The material sequenced was lung tumor tissue. This sequence originates from a man between 35 and 55 years old with non-small cell lung cancer.

The DNA of the CDR3 is TGTGCCAGCAGCCCCCGCGGGGGGGATGGGTCCAAAAACATTCAGTACTTC. Translating it yields CASSPRGGDGSKNIQYF. V usage is TRBV7-9 and J usage is TRBJ2-4; the match to TRBD2 covers 9 bases. The CDR3 is made up of 17 amino acids. CDR1 is SEHNR and CDR2 is FQNEAQ in the germline V gene (reference sequence). Losses at the gene ends were 5 bases for V and 2 bases for J; bases not matched to a gene: 10. The complete variable domain, with remaining parts taken from reference TRBV7-9 and TRBJ2-4, reads DTGVSQNPRHKITKRGQNVTFRCDPISEHNRLYWYRQTLGQGPEFLTYFQNEAQLEKSRLLSDRFSAERPKGSFSTLEIQRTEQGDSAMYLCASSPRGGDGSKNIQYFGAGTRLSVL.